This T cell receptor beta chain is drawn from a study of Ad26.COV2.S vaccination and SARS-CoV-2 variants. As for treatment: roughly 20 received Ad26.COV2.S at low or high dose, single or two shots; 5 received placebo; per-sample allocation not given. On day 63 after the first injection, vaccine and placebo recipients gave samples. The CDR3 has 16 residues. Trimming took off 0 bases at V and 5 bases at J, with 17 bases between the two ends. Germline CDR1 MNHNY, CDR2 SVGAGI (reference sequence). Sequencing was performed with immunoSEQ multiplex PCR; in TCRdb, only in-frame clones are kept and a portion is missing. The sample has approximately 350,000 clones, 83% seen once; the top ten hold nearly 7.5%.

This chain links TRBV6-6 with TRBJ2-7, with a weak D call TRBD1 (6 bases). The source material was peripheral blood, sampled in a trial of Ad26.COV2.S vaccine versus placebo. The sequence was collected from a person between 18 and 65 years old who received the Ad26.COV2.S COVID-19 vaccine or a placebo. Here the CDR3 reads CASSYSRLQGIDEQYF. CDR3 nucleotide sequence: TGTGCCAGCAGTTACTCGAGACTCCAGGGGATCGACGAGCAGTACTTC.